This T cell receptor beta chain was recovered during a study of blood T cell repertoires in COVID-19. Study context: T cells, B-cell-depleted T cells, or PBMCs supplied cDNA or gDNA.

Here immunoSEQ multiplex PCR was the method, and the copy in TCRdb shows in-frame clones only, minus some. The table records roughly 200,000 clones, 88% of them present only once. The CDR3 covers 16 residues. CDR1 is SGDLS and CDR2 is YYNGEE in the germline V gene. V lost 4 bases, J lost 5 bases, and 7 bases stayed unmatched. This chain links TRBV9 with TRBJ2-5; 14 bases agree with TRBD2. The sequenced sample consisted of peripheral blood. The clonotype was recovered from a man younger than 35 with active or convalescent COVID-19. CDR3 bases: TGTGCCAGCAGCACGACGGGGACTAGCGGGAGTGAGACCCAGTACTTC. Translation: CASSTTGTSGSETQYF.